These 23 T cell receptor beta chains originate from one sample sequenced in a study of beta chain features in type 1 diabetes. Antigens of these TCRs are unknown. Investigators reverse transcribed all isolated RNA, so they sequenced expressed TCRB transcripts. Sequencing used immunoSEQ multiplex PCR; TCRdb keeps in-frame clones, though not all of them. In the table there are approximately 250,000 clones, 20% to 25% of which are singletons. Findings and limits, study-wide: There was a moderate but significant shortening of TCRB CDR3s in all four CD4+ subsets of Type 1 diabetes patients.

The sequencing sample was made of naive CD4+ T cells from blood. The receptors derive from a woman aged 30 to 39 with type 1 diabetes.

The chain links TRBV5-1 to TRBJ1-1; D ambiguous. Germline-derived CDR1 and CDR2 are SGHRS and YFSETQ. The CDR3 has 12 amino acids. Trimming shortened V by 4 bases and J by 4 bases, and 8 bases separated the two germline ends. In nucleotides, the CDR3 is TGCGCCAGCAGCCCGGGGAGCACTGAAGCTTTCTTT. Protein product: CASSPGSTEAFF.

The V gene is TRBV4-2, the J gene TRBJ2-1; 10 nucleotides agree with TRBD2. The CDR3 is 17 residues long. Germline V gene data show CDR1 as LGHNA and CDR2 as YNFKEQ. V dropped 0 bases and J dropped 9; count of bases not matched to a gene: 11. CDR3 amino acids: CASSQEVGLAGVGEQFF. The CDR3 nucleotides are TGTGCCAGCAGCCAAGAAGTCGGGCTAGCGGGAGTAGGTGAGCAGTTCTTC.

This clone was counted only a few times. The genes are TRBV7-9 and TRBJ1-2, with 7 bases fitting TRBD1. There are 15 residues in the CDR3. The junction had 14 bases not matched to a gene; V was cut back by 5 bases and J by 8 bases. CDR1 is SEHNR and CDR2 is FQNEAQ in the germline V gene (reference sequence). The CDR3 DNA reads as TGTGCCAGCAGCCCATTCCCCGCGGGACAGTACGGCTACACCTTC. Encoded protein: CASSPFPAGQYGYTF.

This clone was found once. For the CDR3, the DNA is TGCGCCAGCAGCCCACAGGGGACTGAAGCTTTCTTT. Protein product: CASSPQGTEAFF. The chain joins TRBV5-1 to TRBJ1-1; 7 bases agree with TRBD1. After removal of 4 bases from V and 5 bases from J, the junction contained 2 bases not matched to a gene. The CDR3 runs to 12 residues. CDR1 SGHRS and CDR2 YFSETQ come from the germline V gene.

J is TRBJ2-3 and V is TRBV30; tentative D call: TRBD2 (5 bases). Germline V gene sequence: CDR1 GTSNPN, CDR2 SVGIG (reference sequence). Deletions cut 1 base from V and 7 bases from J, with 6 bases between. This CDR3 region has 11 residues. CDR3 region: CAWSAGNTQYF. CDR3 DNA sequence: TGTGCCTGGAGTGCGGGGAATACGCAGTATTTT.

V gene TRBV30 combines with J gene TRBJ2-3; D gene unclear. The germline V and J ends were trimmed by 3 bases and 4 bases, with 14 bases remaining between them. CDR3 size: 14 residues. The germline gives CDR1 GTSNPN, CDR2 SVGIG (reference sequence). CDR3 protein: CAWRIDWLPDTQYF. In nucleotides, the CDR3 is TGTGCCTGGAGGATCGACTGGCTCCCAGATACGCAGTATTTT.

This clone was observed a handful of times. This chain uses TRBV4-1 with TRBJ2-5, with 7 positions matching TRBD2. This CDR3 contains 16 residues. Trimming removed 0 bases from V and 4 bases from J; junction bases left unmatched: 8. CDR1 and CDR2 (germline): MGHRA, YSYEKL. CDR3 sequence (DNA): TGCGCCAGCAGCCAAGAACTCGCGGGAGTCGGAGAGACCCAGTACTTC. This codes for CASSQELAGVGETQYF.

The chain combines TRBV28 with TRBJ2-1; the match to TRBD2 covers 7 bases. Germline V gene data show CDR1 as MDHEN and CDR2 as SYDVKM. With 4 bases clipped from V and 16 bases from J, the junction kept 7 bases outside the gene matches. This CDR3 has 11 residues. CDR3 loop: CASSSPSGPFF. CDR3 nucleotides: TGTGCCAGCAGTTCACCTAGCGGTCCCTTCTTC. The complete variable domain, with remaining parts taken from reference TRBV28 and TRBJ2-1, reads DVKVTQSSRYLVKRTGEKVFLECVQDMDHENMFWYRQDPGLGLRLIYFSYDVKMKEKGDIPEGYSVSREKKERFSLILESASTNQTSMYLCASSSPSGPFFGPGTRLTVL.

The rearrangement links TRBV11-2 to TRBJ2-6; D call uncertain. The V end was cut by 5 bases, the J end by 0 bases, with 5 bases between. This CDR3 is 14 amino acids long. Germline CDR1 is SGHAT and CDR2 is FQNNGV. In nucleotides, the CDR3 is TGTGCCAGCAGCCGACTCTCTGGGGCCAACGTCCTGACTTTC. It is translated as CASSRLSGANVLTF.

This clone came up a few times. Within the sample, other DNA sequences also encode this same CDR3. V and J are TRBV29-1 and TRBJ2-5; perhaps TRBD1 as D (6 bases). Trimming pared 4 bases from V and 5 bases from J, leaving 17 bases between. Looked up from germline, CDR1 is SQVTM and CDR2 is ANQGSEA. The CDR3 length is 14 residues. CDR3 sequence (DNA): TGCAGCGTTGCCAAAGGGGGTAGAGGGGAGACCCAGTACTTC. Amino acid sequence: CSVAKGGRGETQYF.

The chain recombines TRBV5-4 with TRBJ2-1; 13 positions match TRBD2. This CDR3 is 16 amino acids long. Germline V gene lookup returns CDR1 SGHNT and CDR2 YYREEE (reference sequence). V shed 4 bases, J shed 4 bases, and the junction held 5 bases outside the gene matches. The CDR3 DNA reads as TGTGCCAGCAGCGAAGGGACTAGCGGGGCTTACAATGAGCAGTTCTTC. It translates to CASSEGTSGAYNEQFF.

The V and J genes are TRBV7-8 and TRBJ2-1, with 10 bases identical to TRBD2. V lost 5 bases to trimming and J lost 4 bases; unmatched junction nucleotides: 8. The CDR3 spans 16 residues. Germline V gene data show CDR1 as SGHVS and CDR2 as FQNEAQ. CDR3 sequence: CASSPGPAGGYNEQFF. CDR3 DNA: TGTGCCAGCAGCCCTGGCCCAGCGGGAGGGTACAATGAGCAGTTCTTC.

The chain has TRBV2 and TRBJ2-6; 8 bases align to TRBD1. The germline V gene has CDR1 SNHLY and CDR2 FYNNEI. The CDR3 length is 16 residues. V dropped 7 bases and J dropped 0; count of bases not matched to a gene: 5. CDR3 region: CASNLQGVSGANVLTF. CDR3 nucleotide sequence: TGTGCCAGCAATCTACAGGGGGTCTCTGGGGCCAACGTCCTGACTTTC.

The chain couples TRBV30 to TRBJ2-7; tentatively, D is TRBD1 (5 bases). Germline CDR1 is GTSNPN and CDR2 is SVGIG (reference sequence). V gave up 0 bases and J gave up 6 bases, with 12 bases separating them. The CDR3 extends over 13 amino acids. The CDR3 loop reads CAWSVLPRAEQYF. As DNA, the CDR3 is TGTGCCTGGAGTGTACTTCCCAGGGCCGAGCAGTACTTC.

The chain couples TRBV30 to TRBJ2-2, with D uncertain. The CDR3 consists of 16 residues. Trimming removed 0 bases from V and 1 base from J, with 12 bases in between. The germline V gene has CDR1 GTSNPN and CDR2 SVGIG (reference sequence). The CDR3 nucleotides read TGTGCCTGGAGTGTATTGGCCACTAAGAACACCGGGGAGCTGTTTTTT. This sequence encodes CAWSVLATKNTGELFF.

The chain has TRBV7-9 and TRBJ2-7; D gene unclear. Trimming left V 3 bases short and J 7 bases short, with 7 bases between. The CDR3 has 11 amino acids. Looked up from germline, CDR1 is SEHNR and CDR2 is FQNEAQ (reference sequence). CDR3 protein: CASSFALEQYF. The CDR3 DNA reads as TGTGCCAGCAGCTTCGCGTTGGAGCAGTACTTC.

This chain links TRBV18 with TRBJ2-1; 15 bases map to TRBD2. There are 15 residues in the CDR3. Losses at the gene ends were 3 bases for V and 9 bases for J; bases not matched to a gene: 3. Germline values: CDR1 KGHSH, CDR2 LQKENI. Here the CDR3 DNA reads TGTGCCAGCTCACCCCCGGGACTAGCGGGAGGTGAGCAGTTCTTC. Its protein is CASSPPGLAGGEQFF.

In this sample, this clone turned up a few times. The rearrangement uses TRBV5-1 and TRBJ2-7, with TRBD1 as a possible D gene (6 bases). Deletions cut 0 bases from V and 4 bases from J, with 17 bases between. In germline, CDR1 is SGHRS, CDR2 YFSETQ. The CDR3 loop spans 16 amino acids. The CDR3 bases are TGCGCCAGCAGCTTGGAGGGGCAGGGGCGTTCGTACGAGCAGTACTTC. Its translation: CASSLEGQGRSYEQYF.

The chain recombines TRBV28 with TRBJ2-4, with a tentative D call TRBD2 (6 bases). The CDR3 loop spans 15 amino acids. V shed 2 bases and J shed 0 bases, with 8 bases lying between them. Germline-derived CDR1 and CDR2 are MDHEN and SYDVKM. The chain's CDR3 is CASSLGGLAKNIQYF. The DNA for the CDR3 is TGTGCCAGCAGTTTAGGGGGACTAGCCAAAAACATTCAGTACTTC.

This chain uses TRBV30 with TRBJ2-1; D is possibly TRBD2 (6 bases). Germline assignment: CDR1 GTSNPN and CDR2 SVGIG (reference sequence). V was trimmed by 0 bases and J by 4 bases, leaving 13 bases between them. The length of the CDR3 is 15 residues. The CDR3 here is CAWSVSLGTYNEQFF. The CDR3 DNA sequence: TGTGCCTGGAGTGTCTCACTAGGGACTTACAATGAGCAGTTCTTC.

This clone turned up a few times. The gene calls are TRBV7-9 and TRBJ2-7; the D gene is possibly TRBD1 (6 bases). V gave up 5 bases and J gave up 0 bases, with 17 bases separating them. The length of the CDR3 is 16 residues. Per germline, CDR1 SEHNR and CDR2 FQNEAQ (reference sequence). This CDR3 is CASSLTTGRSSYEQYF. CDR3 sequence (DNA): TGTGCCAGCAGCCTAACCACAGGGCGCAGCTCCTACGAGCAGTACTTC.

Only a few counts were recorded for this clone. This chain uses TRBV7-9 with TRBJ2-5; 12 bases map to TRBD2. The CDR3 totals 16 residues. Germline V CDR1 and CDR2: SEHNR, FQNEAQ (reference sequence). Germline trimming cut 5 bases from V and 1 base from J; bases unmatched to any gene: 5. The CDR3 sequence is CASSAGLAGFQETQYF. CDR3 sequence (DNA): TGTGCCAGCAGCGCGGGACTAGCGGGTTTCCAAGAGACCCAGTACTTC. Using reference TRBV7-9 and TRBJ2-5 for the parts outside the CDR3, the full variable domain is DTGVSQNPRHKITKRGQNVTFRCDPISEHNRLYWYRQTLGQGPEFLTYFQNEAQLEKSRLLSDRFSAERPKGSFSTLEIQRTEQGDSAMYLCASSAGLAGFQETQYFGPGTRLLVL.

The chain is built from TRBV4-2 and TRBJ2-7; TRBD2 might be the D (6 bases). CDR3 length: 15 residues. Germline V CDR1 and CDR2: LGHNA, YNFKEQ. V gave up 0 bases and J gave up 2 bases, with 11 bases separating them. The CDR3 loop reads CASSQEAGRPYEQYF. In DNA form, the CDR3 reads TGTGCCAGCAGCCAAGAAGCGGGTCGCCCCTACGAGCAGTACTTC.